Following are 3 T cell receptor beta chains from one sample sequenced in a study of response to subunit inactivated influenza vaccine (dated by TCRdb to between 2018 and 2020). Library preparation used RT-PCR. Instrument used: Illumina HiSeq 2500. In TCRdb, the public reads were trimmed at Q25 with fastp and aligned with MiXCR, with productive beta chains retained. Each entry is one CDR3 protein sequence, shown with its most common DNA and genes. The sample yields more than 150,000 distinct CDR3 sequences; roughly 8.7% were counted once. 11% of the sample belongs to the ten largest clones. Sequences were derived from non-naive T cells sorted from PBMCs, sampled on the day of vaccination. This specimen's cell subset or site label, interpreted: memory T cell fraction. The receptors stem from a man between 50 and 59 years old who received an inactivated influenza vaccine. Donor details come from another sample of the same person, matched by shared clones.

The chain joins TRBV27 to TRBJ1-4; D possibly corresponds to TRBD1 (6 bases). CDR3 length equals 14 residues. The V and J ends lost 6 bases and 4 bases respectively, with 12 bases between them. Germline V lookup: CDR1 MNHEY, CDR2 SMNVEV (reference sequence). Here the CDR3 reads CASRRGGVNEKLFF. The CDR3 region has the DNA TGTGCCAGCAGACGAGGGGGGGTTAATGAAAAACTGTTTTTT.

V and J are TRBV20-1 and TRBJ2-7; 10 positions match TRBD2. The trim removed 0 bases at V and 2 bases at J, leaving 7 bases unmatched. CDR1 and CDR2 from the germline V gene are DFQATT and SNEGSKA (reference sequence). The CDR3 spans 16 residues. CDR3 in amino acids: CSARDPELAGTYEQYF. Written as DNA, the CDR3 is TGCAGTGCTAGAGATCCGGAACTAGCGGGAACCTACGAGCAGTACTTC.

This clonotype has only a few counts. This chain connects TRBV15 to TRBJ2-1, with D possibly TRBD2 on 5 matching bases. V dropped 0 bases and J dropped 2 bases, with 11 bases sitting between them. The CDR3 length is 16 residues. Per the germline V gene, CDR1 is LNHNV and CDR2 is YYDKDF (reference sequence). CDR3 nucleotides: TGTGCCACCAGCAGAGATTGGCTAGCTACCTACAATGAGCAGTTCTTC. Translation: CATSRDWLATYNEQFF.